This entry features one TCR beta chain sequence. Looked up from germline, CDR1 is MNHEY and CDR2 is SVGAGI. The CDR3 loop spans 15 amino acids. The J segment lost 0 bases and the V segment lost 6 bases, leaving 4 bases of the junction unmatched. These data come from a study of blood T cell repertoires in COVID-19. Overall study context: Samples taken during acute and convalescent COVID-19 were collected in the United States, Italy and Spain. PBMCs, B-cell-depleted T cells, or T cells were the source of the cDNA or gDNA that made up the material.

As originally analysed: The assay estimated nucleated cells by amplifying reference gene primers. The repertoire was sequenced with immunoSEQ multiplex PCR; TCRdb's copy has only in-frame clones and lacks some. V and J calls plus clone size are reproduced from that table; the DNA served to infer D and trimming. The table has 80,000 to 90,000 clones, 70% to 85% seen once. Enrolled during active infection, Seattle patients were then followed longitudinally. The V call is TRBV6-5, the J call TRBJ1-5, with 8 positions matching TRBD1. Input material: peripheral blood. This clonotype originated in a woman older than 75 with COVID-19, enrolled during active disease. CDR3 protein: CASSQDRGSNQPQHF. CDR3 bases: TGTGCCAGCAGCCAAGACAGGGGTAGCAATCAGCCCCAGCATTTT.